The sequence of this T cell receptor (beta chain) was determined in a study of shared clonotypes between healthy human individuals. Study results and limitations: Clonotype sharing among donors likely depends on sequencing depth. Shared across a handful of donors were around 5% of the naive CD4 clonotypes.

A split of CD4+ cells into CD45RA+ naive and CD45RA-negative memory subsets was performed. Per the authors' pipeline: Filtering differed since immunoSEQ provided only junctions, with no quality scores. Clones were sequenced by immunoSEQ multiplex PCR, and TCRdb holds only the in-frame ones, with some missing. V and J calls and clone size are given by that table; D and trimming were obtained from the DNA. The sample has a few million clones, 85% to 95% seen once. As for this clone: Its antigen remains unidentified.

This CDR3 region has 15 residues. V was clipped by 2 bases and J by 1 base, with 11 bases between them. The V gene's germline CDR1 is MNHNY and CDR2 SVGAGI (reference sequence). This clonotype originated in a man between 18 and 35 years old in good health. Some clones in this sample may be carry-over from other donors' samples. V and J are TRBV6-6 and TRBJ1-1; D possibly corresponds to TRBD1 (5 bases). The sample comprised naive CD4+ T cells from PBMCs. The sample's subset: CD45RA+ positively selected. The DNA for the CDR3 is TGTGCCAGCAGTTACCCGGGGGGGTCGAACACTGAAGCTTTCTTT. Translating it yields CASSYPGGSNTEAFF.